These 3 T cell receptor beta chains were all obtained from the same sample, sequenced in a study of T cell repertoires in cytomegalovirus infection. TCRdb called the reads again in MiXCR, with one record for every CDR3 protein. The data contain some 680,000 distinct CDR3 sequences, about 40% of them singletons. The sample consisted of PBMCs. The origin of the receptors is a human donor in good health (CMV status not recorded). Some clones in this sample may be carry-over from other donors' samples.

The sample holds a few counts of this clonotype. J is TRBJ1-2 and V is TRBV30, with 7 bases aligning to TRBD1. The trim removed 2 bases at V and 4 bases at J, leaving 4 bases unmatched. The CDR3 contains 13 residues. CDR1 and CDR2 from the germline V gene are GTSNPN and SVGIG (reference sequence). CDR3 DNA: TGTGCCTGGAGTAGGACAGGAACCTATGGCTACACCTTC. This translates into CAWSRTGTYGYTF.

For the CDR3, the DNA is TGTGCCAGCAGCCAAGGACAGGGGAGAAGACTTGGCTCCTACGAGCAGTACTTC. It translates to CASSQGQGRRLGSYEQYF. The chain has TRBV6-1 and TRBJ2-7; 9 bases line up with TRBD1. CDR1 MNHNS and CDR2 SASEGT come from the germline V gene. V was clipped by 6 bases and J by 0 bases; unmatched bases: 15. The CDR3 is made up of 18 amino acids.

The V gene is TRBV7-9, the J gene TRBJ1-1, with D unresolved. The CDR3 totals 15 residues. The V end was cut by 6 bases, the J end by 1 base, with 15 bases between. Germline assignment: CDR1 SEHNR and CDR2 FQNEAQ (reference sequence). The CDR3 nucleotides are TGTGCCAGCAGTCCGTCTGATCGGTGGAACACTGAAGCTTTCTTT. It specifies CASSPSDRWNTEAFF.